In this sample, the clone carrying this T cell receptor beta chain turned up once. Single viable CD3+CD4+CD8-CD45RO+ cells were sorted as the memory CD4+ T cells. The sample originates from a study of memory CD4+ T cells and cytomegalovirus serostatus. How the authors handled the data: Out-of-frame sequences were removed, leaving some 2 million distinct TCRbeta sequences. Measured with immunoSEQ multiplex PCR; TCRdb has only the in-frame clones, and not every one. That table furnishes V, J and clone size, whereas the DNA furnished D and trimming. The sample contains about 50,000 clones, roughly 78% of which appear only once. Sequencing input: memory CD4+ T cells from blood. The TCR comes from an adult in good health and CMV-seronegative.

The CDR3 here is CASSQLTGGNTIYF. In DNA, the CDR3 is TGCGCCAGCAGCCAACTTACAGGGGGAAACACCATATATTTT. This sequence joins TRBV4-1 and TRBJ1-3; TRBD1 is a possible D gene (6 bases). CDR1 and CDR2 (germline): MGHRA, YSYEKL. This CDR3 contains 14 residues. Trimming removed 2 bases at V and 4 bases at J, with 9 bases between.